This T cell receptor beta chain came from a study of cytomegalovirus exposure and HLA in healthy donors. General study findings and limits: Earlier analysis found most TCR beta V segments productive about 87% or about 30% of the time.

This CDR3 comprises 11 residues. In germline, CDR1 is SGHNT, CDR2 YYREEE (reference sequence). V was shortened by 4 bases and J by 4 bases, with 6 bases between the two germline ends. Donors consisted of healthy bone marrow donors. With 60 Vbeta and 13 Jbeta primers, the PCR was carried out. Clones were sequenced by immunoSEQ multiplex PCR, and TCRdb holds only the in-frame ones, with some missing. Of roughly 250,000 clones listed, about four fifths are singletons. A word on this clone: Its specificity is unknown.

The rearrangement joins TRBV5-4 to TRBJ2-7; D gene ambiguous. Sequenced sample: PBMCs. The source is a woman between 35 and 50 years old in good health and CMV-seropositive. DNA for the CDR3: TGTGCCAGCAGCCAAGAGTACGAGCAGTACTTC. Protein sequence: CASSQEYEQYF.